A single sample is the source of the 10 T cell receptor beta chains below, sequenced in a study of blood T cells in healthy people across ages. Using a J-beta primer mix together with a sample-barcoded 5' primer, a second PCR was run for roughly 6 to 11 cycles. Using its own MiXCR run on the 5' RACE reads, TCRdb lists one record per CDR3 protein. Here the sample spans around 1.5 million distinct CDR3 sequences, approximately 59% being singletons. The sequenced sample consisted of blood. Receptors were obtained from a man aged 18 to 30 in good health.

The chain employs TRBV6-5 and TRBJ1-1; 7 bases are shared with TRBD1. Germline V gene lookup returns CDR1 MNHEY and CDR2 SVGAGI. V trimming: 2 bases; J trimming: 3 bases; junction bases outside the gene matches: 9. The CDR3 runs to 16 residues. The CDR3 region has the DNA TGTGCCAGCAGTTACCGCGTACAGGGGAGGCACACTGAAGCTTTCTTT. Translating it yields CASSYRVQGRHTEAFF.

The sample holds a few counts of this clonotype. The chain combines TRBV9 with TRBJ1-1; no reliable D call. Germline V gene data show CDR1 as SGDLS and CDR2 as YYNGEE. The CDR3 has 13 residues. The V gene lost 0 bases and the J gene lost 1 base, with 4 bases spanning the gap. In DNA form, the CDR3 reads TGTGCCAGCAGCGTAGTGGCGAACACTGAAGCTTTCTTT. Translation gives CASSVVANTEAFF.

The J gene is TRBJ2-4, the V gene TRBV12-3 or TRBV12-4, with no clear D. The J call is uncertain, as TRBJ2-7 better fits the DNA end. CDR3 length: 14 amino acids. CDR3 DNA sequence: TGTGCCAGCAGTTTCGGACGCACGGGCTACGAGCAGTACTTC. Its protein is CASSFGRTGYEQYF.

This clonotype was recorded a few times. This chain links TRBV10-3 with TRBJ2-3; 7 bases align to TRBD2. The J segment lost 3 bases and the V segment lost 4 bases, leaving 4 bases of the junction unmatched. CDR3 length: 14 residues. The germline gives CDR1 ENHRY, CDR2 SYGVKD. The DNA of the CDR3 is TGTGCCATCAGTGGAGGGAGGGCTACAGATACGCAGTATTTT. It yields the protein CAISGGRATDTQYF.

J is TRBJ2-5 and V is TRBV24-1, with D unresolved. Germline CDR1 and CDR2: KGHDR and SFDVKD. The V end was cut by 5 bases, the J end by 2 bases, with 8 bases between. The CDR3 has 13 residues. CDR3 protein: CATSVPGQETQYF. For the CDR3, the DNA is TGTGCCACCAGTGTCCCAGGTCAAGAGACCCAGTACTTC.

This chain uses TRBV29-1 with TRBJ1-2; no clear D gene. This CDR3 contains 15 residues. Germline-derived CDR1 and CDR2 are SQVTM and ANQGSEA. V shed 1 base and J shed 0 bases, with 12 bases lying between them. The CDR3, as DNA: TGCAGCGTTGAAGCAACAAGCAGGTCTAACTATGGCTACACCTTC. Residues: CSVEATSRSNYGYTF.

This clonotype was detected ten times or more. The J gene is TRBJ1-2, the V gene TRBV4-3; D uncertain. The CDR3 totals 13 residues. The germline CDR1 and CDR2 sequences are LGHNA and YSLEER. V lost 0 bases to trimming and J lost 1 base, with 3 bases between them. The CDR3, as DNA: TGCGCCAGCAGCCAAGATTTTAACTATGGCTACACCTTC. Protein product: CASSQDFNYGYTF.

The chain employs TRBV6-5 and TRBJ2-7; tentative D call: TRBD1 (5 bases). Germline assignment: CDR1 MNHEY and CDR2 SVGAGI. V lost 7 bases, J lost 2 bases, and 18 bases lay in between. The CDR3 has 15 residues. The CDR3 DNA follows: TGTGCCAGCACACCGAGTAAAGGCAGGGCCTACGAGCAGTACTTC. The encoded protein is CASTPSKGRAYEQYF.

The chain recombines TRBV4-3 with TRBJ1-5; the D is unclear. CDR3 size: 13 residues. The V gene lost 2 bases and the J gene lost 6 bases, with 8 bases spanning the gap. The germline V gene encodes CDR1 LGHNA and CDR2 YSLEER. This CDR3 is CASSQYGFQPQHF. In DNA form, the CDR3 reads TGCGCCAGCAGCCAATACGGCTTTCAGCCCCAGCATTTT.

The rearrangement uses TRBV6-1 and TRBJ2-5; 8 nucleotides line up with TRBD2. Germline V gene sequence: CDR1 MNHNS, CDR2 SASEGT. Unmatched junction bases numbered 11, after V lost 9 bases and J lost 2 bases. This CDR3 comprises 15 residues. This CDR3 is CASDRLAGSQETQYF. In nucleotides, the CDR3 is TGTGCCAGTGACCGTTTAGCGGGGAGTCAAGAGACCCAGTACTTC.